The T cell receptor beta chain under discussion was sequenced for a study of monozygotic twins with inflammatory bowel disease. With regard to this clonotype: Its target is not known.

This CDR3 is built from 16 residues. Germline CDR1 reads MNHEY; CDR2 reads SVGEGT. Study-wide findings and caveats: Among IBD patients, fewer clonotypes were shared with others than among healthy twins, especially with disease activity.

TCRdb reprocessed the 5' RACE reads; each CDR3 protein has one entry and no DNA is given. This table lists around 450,000 distinct CDR3 sequences. The sequencing sample was made of blood. The chain joins TRBV6-2 or TRBV6-3 to TRBJ1-6; without DNA, the TCRdb call of TRBD1 cannot be checked. This TCR was sampled from a human donor with ulcerative colitis or Crohn's disease, or a healthy co-twin of an affected twin (not recorded which). The CDR3 sequence is CASSSGGQSRNSPLHF.